Reported below is one T cell receptor (beta chain). The data are from a study of somatic mutations in cytotoxic T cells in rheumatoid arthritis. From germline, CDR1 is SGHNT and CDR2 YYREEE (reference sequence). The CDR3 sequence is 14 residues long. V dropped 5 bases and J dropped 0 bases, with 10 bases sitting between them. TCRdb's table, derived via immunoSEQ multiplex PCR, lists solely in-frame clones and lacks some. Here the sample spans some 18,000 clones, 65% to 80% being singletons. The study pulled out CD4+ and CD8+ cells with positive magnetic bead selection and then checked their purity by flow cytometry.

The sample was CD8+ T cells sorted from blood. The rearrangement joins TRBV5-4 to TRBJ2-3; tentative D call: TRBD1 (5 bases). The receptor's source is an adult with rheumatoid arthritis. The DNA of the CDR3 is TGTGCCAGCAGGACAGAGACTAGCACAGATACGCAGTATTTT. Amino acids: CASRTETSTDTQYF.